Below are 9 T cell receptor beta chains sequenced from a single sample in a study of T cell changes during pregnancy in multiple sclerosis. Produced via immunoSEQ multiplex PCR; TCRdb's table is partial and in-frame only. The repertoire has about 39,000 clones, roughly 90% of them found once; the top ten carry more than 20%. The specimen comprised CD8+ T cells from peripheral blood mononuclear cells, sampled before pregnancy. These receptors were obtained from a female donor with multiple sclerosis, enrolled in a pregnancy study.

The chain links TRBV9 to TRBJ2-1; 14 bases agree with TRBD2. Unmatched junction bases numbered 10, after V lost 3 bases and J lost 8 bases. Germline V CDR1 and CDR2: SGDLS, YYNGEE. The CDR3 spans 17 residues. The CDR3 here is CASSAGGTSGSRDEQFF. CDR3 sequence (DNA): TGTGCCAGCAGCGCTGGGGGGACTAGCGGGAGTCGGGATGAGCAGTTCTTC.

The V call is TRBV6-1, the J call TRBJ2-7; 8 bases are a match to TRBD2. The V gene end was trimmed by 4 bases and the J gene end by 4 bases; junction bases not matched to a gene: 12. The germline CDR1 and CDR2 sequences are MNHNS and SASEGT. This CDR3 is 16 amino acids long. The CDR3 coding sequence is TGTGCCAGCAGTGTACACCAGCGGGAGTGGGGTTACGAGCAGTACTTC. It codes for CASSVHQREWGYEQYF.

The chain couples TRBV7-6 to TRBJ2-5; 8 nucleotides line up with TRBD1. This CDR3 contains 14 residues. CDR1 and CDR2 (germline): SGHVS, FNYEAQ. V lost 6 bases and J lost 1; bases outside the gene matches: 4. The CDR3 protein is CASSRDRTQETQYF. CDR3 nucleotide sequence: TGTGCCAGCAGTCGGGACAGGACCCAAGAGACCCAGTACTTC.

The V call is TRBV15, the J call TRBJ2-7; maybe TRBD2 (6 bases). The CDR3 runs to 14 residues. The ends were cut back, 0 bases at V and 6 bases at J, with 12 bases in the middle. CDR1 and CDR2 (germline): LNHNV, YYDKDF (reference sequence). CDR3: CATSRDGGGGEQYF. The CDR3 DNA is TGTGCCACCAGCAGAGATGGTGGGGGAGGCGAGCAGTACTTC.

The chain recombines TRBV5-5 with TRBJ2-7, with D tentatively TRBD2 (6 bases). There are 15 residues in the CDR3. The germline V gene has CDR1 SGHKS and CDR2 YYEKEE (reference sequence). V lost 3 bases to trimming and J lost 3 bases, with 16 bases between them. The CDR3 DNA is TGTGCCAGCAGCTATAAGGGGCCGGACTACTACGAGCAGTACTTC. Its translation: CASSYKGPDYYEQYF.

The chain links TRBV27 to TRBJ1-1; D uncertain. The V gene lost 0 bases and the J gene lost 1 base, with 6 bases spanning the gap. The CDR3 is made up of 14 amino acids. CDR1 and CDR2 from the germline V gene are MNHEY and SMNVEV (reference sequence). The CDR3 DNA reads TGTGCCAGCAGTTTATCAAGAGGGAACACTGAAGCTTTCTTT. Residues: CASSLSRGNTEAFF.

This chain links TRBV27 with TRBJ1-2, with 7 bases aligning to TRBD1. The J segment lost 8 bases and the V segment lost 2 bases, leaving 5 bases of the junction unmatched. Germline lookup yields CDR1 MNHEY and CDR2 SMNVEV (reference sequence). This CDR3 region has 13 residues. The CDR3 bases are TGTGCCAGCAGTTTAAGACAGGGCCGCGGCTACACCTTC. Its translation: CASSLRQGRGYTF.

The chain uses TRBV27 and TRBJ2-5; 7 bases match TRBD1. V shed 2 bases, J shed 4 bases, and the junction held 4 bases outside the gene matches. The CDR3 loop spans 14 amino acids. CDR1 and CDR2 (germline): MNHEY, SMNVEV (reference sequence). The chain's CDR3 is CASSLDRAGETQYF. The DNA of the CDR3 is TGTGCCAGCAGTTTAGACAGGGCTGGAGAGACCCAGTACTTC.

This clone was seen once. The chain recombines TRBV6-5 with TRBJ2-1; 11 positions match TRBD1. Trimming took 2 bases from V and 7 from J; bases not matched to a gene: 7. CDR1 and CDR2 from the germline V gene are MNHEY and SVGAGI. The CDR3 is 16 residues long. The CDR3 bases are TGTGCCAGCAGTTACCCTCGGGGACAGGGGGAGAATGAGCAGTTCTTC. It yields the protein CASSYPRGQGENEQFF.